The subject of this entry is one TCR beta chain. The antigen it recognizes is unknown. No much larger clone exists at a distance of one base, and base qualities are not known. This entry belongs to a study of blood T cell repertoires in COVID-19 (dated by TCRdb to the early 2020s). Background on the whole study: Samples covering the acute and convalescent phases of COVID-19 were provided by collaborators in the United States, Italy and Spain. Deeply sampled blood TCRbeta repertoires from subjects exposed to, actively infected with, or recovered from COVID-19 were included in the dataset. Sample metadata almost always included a de-identified subject ID, COVID-19 status, age in years and sex. The repertoires were made available in a free public database intended to serve as a resource for research on the immune response to SARS-CoV-2. The samples were drawn from the first 160 participants of the ongoing ImmuneRACE study and from 950 to 1,500 subjects provided by 6 global collaborators. The material from the prospective study consisted of cDNA or gDNA derived from T cells, B-cell-depleted T cells, or PBMCs. Where available, HLA class I and class II types were taken from metadata supplied by the sample provider and were not determined by assay-based typing.

The study at large found these results: The quantity of clinical and demographic metadata differed by source and by participant and was supplied without curation.

One collaborating source in Seattle enrolled patients while the patients were actively infected and followed the patients over time throughout the course of disease. Collaborating institutions collected whole blood in K2EDTA tubes following their own protocols. Collaborator samples were shipped for TCRbeta analysis as frozen whole blood, isolated PBMCs, or DNA extracted from either sample type. Inclusive of the bounding cysteine and phenylalanine, the CDR3 is 15 residues long. Only the CDR3 part of the read is kept: 45 bases, read in frame from the first base. Clipping removes 2 bases from V and 4 bases from J, with 8 as the unmatched junction base count. As encoded in the germline V gene (reference sequence), CDR1 is SGHKS while CDR2 is YYEKEE. TCRbeta CDR3 regions were amplified from genomic DNA using the immunoSEQ Assay, a bias-controlled multiplex PCR. From the authors' description of their analysis: Within the assay, amplification of reference gene primers was used to estimate how many nucleated cells each sample contained. To quantify the absolute abundance of each unique TCRbeta CDR3 rearrangement, sequence reads were collapsed and filtered. Productive Simpson clonality was computed per sample as the square root of Simpson's diversity index over productive rearrangements. TCRdb took this table from immuneACCESS and kept in-frame rearrangements with V and J called. Such tables lack part of the clones; where checked against another copy, unresolved V genes explain under half of the gap, and the rest is unexplained. D and trimming were read from the DNA, whereas the V and J calls and clone size are those reported in that table. Across this sample there are around 270,000 clones, with 80% to 95% seen only once. The ten most abundant clones make up approximately 2.5% of the sample.

The sequenced sample consisted of peripheral blood. The sequence derives from a person aged 18-30 years with COVID-19, enrolled during active disease. The chain employs TRBV5-5 and TRBJ2-7, with TRBD1 identical over 8 junction bases. The CDR3: CASSFRDRIPYEQYF. The sequence in DNA is TGTGCCAGCAGCTTCCGGGACAGGATCCCTTACGAGCAGTACTTC.